This T cell receptor (beta chain) was sequenced during a study of blood T cells in healthy people across ages. Turning to the study itself: Template switching recovered approximately one barcoded beta molecule for every two T cells.

PCR was performed a second time for about 7 to 11 cycles using a sample-barcoded 5' primer and a J-beta primer mix. All samples yielded 3 million or more CDR3-containing paired-end reads. TCRdb re-called the 5' RACE reads with MiXCR, one entry per CDR3 protein. The sample consists of 700,000 or so distinct CDR3 sequences, roughly 43% of them appearing once. Germline CDR1 SGHAT, CDR2 FQNNGV. The CDR3 extends over 17 amino acids. J was trimmed by 1 base and V by 1 base; bases with no gene match: 6. The extraction recovered at least 6 micrograms of total RNA per sample. This clonotype was seen a few times.

Sequencing input: blood. The rearrangement uses TRBV11-2 and TRBJ2-5; 10 bases match TRBD2. This receptor was obtained from a man at least 80 years old in good health. The DNA of the CDR3 is TGTGCCAGCAGCTTAGCTTTAGCGGGAGGCCTCCAAGAGACCCAGTACTTC. Translating it yields CASSLALAGGLQETQYF.